The 32 T cell receptor beta chains below all came from one sample that was sequenced in a study of T cell clonality in common variable immunodeficiency. Profiling relied on immunoSEQ multiplex PCR, and the TCRdb table lists in-frame clones only, not all of them. The sample presents tens of thousands of clones, none singletons. Material for sequencing was peripheral blood mononuclear cells. These receptors came from a person between 18 and 75 years old in good health.

This clone occurred many times. The CDR3 extends 3 residues past the end of the read, so its final part is completed from the germline J gene. The chain couples TRBV19 to TRBJ1-5; the D gene is possibly TRBD1 (5 bases). Trimming pared 5 bases from V and 3 bases from J, leaving 17 bases between. The CDR3 is 16 residues long. The germline V gene encodes CDR1 LNHDA and CDR2 SQIVND (reference sequence). This chain's CDR3 is CASSPSPDSVNQPQHF. CDR3 DNA, as far as it was read: TGTGCCAGTAGTCCGAGTCCCGACAGCGTCAATCAGCCC.

This clone has a count of ten or more. The read finishes 3 residues shy of the CDR3 end, and the germline J gene is used to complete it. This sequence joins TRBV18 and TRBJ1-4; 10 bases are shared with TRBD1. V trimming: 8 bases; J trimming: 5 bases; junction bases outside the gene matches: 8. Germline CDR1 KGHSH, CDR2 LQKENI. CDR3 length: 15 amino acids. The CDR3 sequence is CASAKDRGENEKLFF. CDR3 DNA (partial): TGTGCCAGCGCAAAGGACAGGGGGGAGAATGAAAAA. Looking up the rest from reference TRBV18 and TRBJ1-4 gives the full variable domain: NAGVMQNPRHLVRRRGQEARLRCSPMKGHSHVYWYRQLPEEGLKFMVYLQKENIIDESGMPKERFSAEFPKEGPSILRIQQVVRGDSAAYFCASAKDRGENEKLFFGSGTQLSVL.

The table lists this clone with many counts. The CDR3 end lies 3 residues beyond the end of the read and is filled in from the germline J gene. The chain links TRBV20-1 to TRBJ1-6; no definite D call. The CDR3 covers 13 residues. Between the trimmed V and J ends, which lost 4 bases and 7 bases, there was a span of 11 bases. In germline, CDR1 is DFQATT, CDR2 SNEGSKA (reference sequence). The DNA read from the CDR3 is TGCAGTGCTACTAAAACAGTCAATTCACCC. This codes for CSATKTVNSP. The entire CDR3 protein reads CSATKTVNSPLHF.

The sample holds many counts of this clone. The CDR3 end lies 3 residues beyond the end of the read and is filled in from the germline J gene. The chain combines TRBV20-1 with TRBJ2-7; TRBD2 is a possible D gene (6 bases). Trimming shortened V by 5 bases and J by 2 bases, and 13 bases separated the two germline ends. Germline lookup yields CDR1 DFQATT and CDR2 SNEGSKA (reference sequence). The CDR3 length is 13 residues. The part of the CDR3 DNA that was read is TGCAGTGCTCTCTCTAGCGAACCCTACGAG. This translates into CSALSSEPYE. Given in full, the CDR3 is CSALSSEPYEQYF.

This clone came up many times. The read gets to within 3 residues of the CDR3 end, and the germline J gene fills in the rest. J is TRBJ2-4 and V is TRBV7-8; 10 bases line up with TRBD1. Germline-derived CDR1 and CDR2 are SGHVS and FQNEAQ. This CDR3 has 17 amino acids. The trim removed 5 bases at V and 8 bases at J, leaving 15 bases unmatched. The sequenced part of the CDR3 DNA is TGTGCCAGCAGCCCTGACAGGGGGCGACCAGAGGATCACATT. It is translated as CASSPDRGRPEDHI. The CDR3 reads in full as CASSPDRGRPEDHIQYF.

At least ten counts were recorded for this clone. The read ends 3 residues early relative to the CDR3; the germline J gene fills the gap. The chain employs TRBV7-8 and TRBJ2-7; D gene unclear. Germline V lookup: CDR1 SGHVS, CDR2 FQNEAQ. CDR3 length equals 12 residues. V lost 6 bases, J lost 2 bases, and 8 bases lay in between. The sequenced CDR3 bases are TGTGCCAGCAGTTACCCAGCCTACGAG. As protein: CASSYPAYE. The whole CDR3 reads CASSYPAYEQYF. The whole variable domain, filled in from reference TRBV7-8 and TRBJ2-7, reads GAGVSQSPRYKVAKRGQDVALRCDPISGHVSLFWYQQALGQGPEFLTYFQNEAQLDKSGLPSDRFFAERPEGSVSTLKIQRTQQEDSAVYLCASSYPAYEQYFGPGTRLTVT.

This clone has more than one count but fewer than ten. The read terminates 3 residues ahead of where the CDR3 ends, so the germline J gene completes it. The chain joins TRBV19 to TRBJ2-3; D not certain. Germline V gives CDR1 LNHDA, CDR2 SQIVND (reference sequence). CDR3 length: 16 amino acids. CDR3 bases read: TGTGCCAGTAGTATAAGAAAGGGCTTGTATAATCAGCCG. Protein: CASSIRKGLYNQP. In full, the CDR3 reads CASSIRKGLYNQPQYF.

This clone was seen repeatedly, ten times or more. The observed sequence ends 3 residues before the CDR3 terminus, with the missing tail filled in from the germline J gene. The chain carries TRBV12-5 and TRBJ2-2, with D maybe TRBD2 (5 bases). V gave up 3 bases and J gave up 7 bases, with 12 bases separating them. The germline gives CDR1 LGHNT, CDR2 FRNRAP. The CDR3 is made up of 14 amino acids. CDR3 bases read: TGTGCTAGTGGTTTTGTACGGGCGGGCGGGGAG. Protein sequence: CASGFVRAGGE. In full, the CDR3 reads CASGFVRAGGELFF. Looking up the rest from reference TRBV12-5 and TRBJ2-2 gives the full variable domain: DARVTQTPRHKVTEMGQEVTMRCQPILGHNTVFWYRQTMMQGLELLAYFRNRAPLDDSGMPKDRFSAEMPDATLATLKIQPSEPRDSAVYFCASGFVRAGGELFFGEGSRLTVL.

This clone was seen ten or more times. The sequenced part of the CDR3 DNA is TGTGCCAGCAGTCAGGGGACTAGCGGAATCCCCTACGAG. Translated: CASSQGTSGIPYE. The entire CDR3 protein reads CASSQGTSGIPYEQYF. The J gene is TRBJ2-7, the V gene TRBV6-2 or TRBV6-3; 11 nucleotides line up with TRBD2. From the germline J gene comes the end of the CDR3, since the read stops 3 residues before it. The CDR3 spans 16 residues. Trimming took 5 bases from V and 2 from J; bases not matched to a gene: 8. The germline gives CDR1 MNHEY, CDR2 SVGEGT.

This clone was counted at least ten times. The CDR3 is cut off 3 residues early in the read; its end comes from the germline J gene. The V and J genes are TRBV14 and TRBJ2-7; TRBD1 aligns across 8 bases. V gave up 3 bases and J gave up 5 bases; unmatched junction bases: 6. Germline V CDR1 and CDR2: SGHDN, FVKESK. This CDR3 contains 14 residues. CDR3 loop: CASSHRTGWDEQYF. The CDR3 DNA, read in part, is TGTGCCAGCAGCCACAGGACAGGGTGGGACGAG.

This clone showed up many times. Coverage ceases 3 residues before the CDR3 finishes, and the germline J gene fills in the end. V and J are TRBV14 and TRBJ1-2; D is undetermined. The CDR3 is 13 residues long. CDR1 is SGHDN and CDR2 is FVKESK in the germline V gene. V gave up 4 bases and J gave up 5 bases, with 11 bases separating them. The CDR3 sequence: CASSPQWLYGYTF. The CDR3 DNA, read in part, is TGTGCCAGCAGCCCCCAGTGGCTGTATGGC.

Ten or more counts support this clone. The DNA ends 3 residues before the CDR3 does, and the rest of the CDR3 is filled in from the germline J gene. The chain couples TRBV7-8 to TRBJ2-7; 9 bases are a match to TRBD1. The V gene end was trimmed by 5 bases and the J gene end by 2 bases; junction bases not matched to a gene: 1. This CDR3 contains 13 residues. The germline gives CDR1 SGHVS, CDR2 FQNEAQ. CDR3 protein: CASSGTGTYEQYF. The covered CDR3 bases are TGTGCCAGCAGCGGGACAGGGACCTACGAG.

Many counts were recorded for this clone. Sequencing ends 3 residues short of the CDR3 end; the germline J gene provides the rest. The V and J genes are TRBV29-1 and TRBJ2-2; a possible D gene is TRBD1 (5 bases). The CDR3 length is 13 residues. Germline CDR1 and CDR2: SQVTM and ANQGSEA. The DNA read from the CDR3 is TGCAGCGTCAGATCCACTGGGGCCAACGTG. It specifies CSVRSTGANV. The entire CDR3 sequence reads CSVRSTGANVLFF.

Note on this clone: The CDR3 goes on 3 residues after the read ends, and that part is filled in from the germline J gene. J is TRBJ1-5 and V is TRBV7-6, with a weak D call TRBD1 (5 bases). Germline V gene lookup returns CDR1 SGHVS and CDR2 FNYEAQ. The V gene lost 6 bases and the J gene lost 0 bases, with 15 bases spanning the gap. This CDR3 comprises 16 residues. CDR3 DNA (partial): TGTGCCAGCAGTCGAGGTGGGGGGGTTAGCAATCAGCCC. Translating it yields CASSRGGGVSNQP. The CDR3 reads in full as CASSRGGGVSNQPQHF.

This clone was detected ten times or more. The read terminates 3 residues ahead of where the CDR3 ends, so the germline J gene completes it. The chain couples TRBV6-2 or TRBV6-3 to TRBJ2-7; the match to TRBD1 covers 8 bases. V shed 10 bases and J 0 bases; nucleotides not matched to a gene: 5. CDR3 length: 13 amino acids. Germline V gene sequence: CDR1 MNHEY, CDR2 SVGEGT. CDR3 region: CATRDRSSYEQYF. CDR3 DNA (partial): TGTGCCACCCGGGACAGGAGCTCCTACGAG.

This clone was seen many times. The CDR3 end falls 3 residues outside the read, so it is completed with the germline J gene. V and J are TRBV5-1 and TRBJ1-1, with a weak D call TRBD1 (6 bases). This CDR3 contains 15 residues. Germline CDR1 reads SGHRS; CDR2 reads YFSETQ. The V end was cut by 2 bases, the J end by 6 bases, with 17 bases between. CDR3 DNA (partial): TGCGCCAGCAGCTTTATACAGGGAGGGTCGGCTGAA. Its translation: CASSFIQGGSAE. The full CDR3 protein is CASSFIQGGSAEAFF.

The table lists this clone with many counts. The read comes to an end 3 residues before the CDR3 does, leaving the germline J gene to fill in the end. The rearrangement links TRBV5-1 to TRBJ2-2, with D maybe TRBD1 (8 bases). From germline, CDR1 is SGHRS and CDR2 YFSETQ. The CDR3 covers 15 residues. The CDR3 bases that were read are TGCGCCAGCAGCCTCAACAGGGGGGGCTTTGAAAAG. Amino acid sequence: CASSLNRGGFEK. The whole CDR3 protein is CASSLNRGGFEKLFF.

A word on this clone: The observed sequence ends 3 residues before the CDR3 terminus, with the missing tail filled in from the germline J gene. The gene calls are TRBV30 and TRBJ1-2; no firm D call. This CDR3 comprises 14 residues. Looked up from germline, CDR1 is GTSNPN and CDR2 is SVGIG (reference sequence). The CDR3 reads CAWRTQELSYDYTF. The sequenced CDR3 bases are TGTGCCTGGAGGACCCAGGAACTCTCCTACGAC.

This clone has at least ten counts. From the germline J gene comes the end of the CDR3, since the read stops 3 residues before it. The chain couples TRBV5-1 to TRBJ2-2; 7 bases fit TRBD2. The CDR3 consists of 16 residues. V trimming: 4 bases; J trimming: 3 bases; junction bases outside the gene matches: 9. CDR1 SGHRS and CDR2 YFSETQ come from the germline V gene. This CDR3 is CASSPSSSGDTGELFF. The sequenced CDR3 bases are TGCGCCAGCAGCCCAAGCTCTAGCGGAGACACCGGGGAG.

The table lists this clone with many counts. The read ends 3 residues shy of where the CDR3 ends; the end is completed using the germline J gene. The chain combines TRBV30 with TRBJ1-3; 9 bases line up with TRBD1. Germline-derived CDR1 and CDR2 are GTSNPN and SVGIG (reference sequence). V trimming: 1 base; J trimming: 9 bases; junction bases outside the gene matches: 10. The CDR3 has 15 residues. The sequenced part of the CDR3 DNA is TGTGCCTGGAGTGCCCTTGGGACAGGGAGTTCCACC. Translated: CAWSALGTGSST. The entire CDR3 is CAWSALGTGSSTIYF.

This clone was counted ten times or more. The CDR3 end is not reached by the read, which stops 3 residues before it; the germline J gene fills it in. The rearrangement joins TRBV20-1 to TRBJ2-5, with a possible D match to TRBD2 (5 bases). Between the trimmed V and J ends, which lost 2 bases and 5 bases, there was a span of 9 bases. The CDR3 contains 12 residues. From germline, CDR1 is DFQATT and CDR2 SNEGSKA (reference sequence). This CDR3 reads CSARLSGETQYF. The part of the CDR3 DNA that was read is TGCAGTGCTAGACTCTCGGGGGAGACC.

This clone was recorded at least ten times. Coverage ceases 3 residues before the CDR3 finishes, and the germline J gene fills in the end. The V gene is TRBV5-1, the J gene TRBJ1-1, with a possible D match to TRBD1 (5 bases). Trimming took 4 bases from V and 3 from J, leaving 10 bases between them. Germline CDR1 SGHRS, CDR2 YFSETQ. The CDR3 length is 13 residues. The covered CDR3 bases are TGCGCCAGCAGCCACCCGGGGGACACTGAA. Protein sequence: CASSHPGDTE. The whole CDR3 sequence reads CASSHPGDTEAFF.

This clone was found many times. The observed sequence ends 3 residues before the CDR3 terminus, with the missing tail filled in from the germline J gene. The chain recombines TRBV30 with TRBJ2-7; possibly TRBD2 for D (5 bases). The CDR3 runs to 14 residues. Per germline, CDR1 GTSNPN and CDR2 SVGIG (reference sequence). V lost 2 bases to trimming and J lost 2 bases, with 13 bases between them. The CDR3 spells CAWSFRTPTYEQYF. The CDR3 DNA, read in part, is TGTGCCTGGAGTTTTAGGACTCCAACCTACGAG.

Many counts were recorded for this clone. The read ends 3 residues before the CDR3 terminus; that terminus is restored from the germline J gene. V usage is TRBV7-9 and J usage is TRBJ2-3; the D gene is possibly TRBD2 (6 bases). The CDR3 is 12 residues long. Trimming cost V 4 bases and J 8 bases, with 10 bases left between them. Germline CDR1 and CDR2: SEHNR and FQNEAQ (reference sequence). Partial CDR3 DNA: TGTGCCAGCAGCTCAGACGGGGGTACG. This gives the protein CASSSDGGT. The full CDR3 sequence reads CASSSDGGTQYF.

This clone was seen ten or more times. Read data end 3 residues before the CDR3 end; the end is taken from the germline J gene. The rearrangement uses TRBV19 and TRBJ2-3; no firm D call. V was shortened by 2 bases and J by 6 bases, with 12 bases between the two germline ends. This CDR3 region has 14 residues. In germline, CDR1 is LNHDA, CDR2 SQIVND (reference sequence). The part of the CDR3 DNA that was read is TGTGCCAGTAGTATACGTAGCAATAAGGATACG. Its translation is CASSIRSNKDT. The full CDR3 is CASSIRSNKDTQYF.

This clone was observed at least ten times. The CDR3 here is CASRDRGENNEQFF. The part of the CDR3 DNA that was read is TGTGCCAGCAGAGACAGGGGTGAAAACAATGAG. The rearrangement joins TRBV7-9 to TRBJ2-1; 8 bases match TRBD1. The read ends 3 residues shy of where the CDR3 ends; the end is completed using the germline J gene. This CDR3 region has 14 residues. Germline CDR1 reads SEHNR; CDR2 reads FQNEAQ (reference sequence). The junction had 6 bases not matched to a gene; V was cut back by 6 bases and J by 5 bases.

This clone was detected many times. The missing CDR3 end, 3 residues past where the read stops, is filled in from the germline J gene. The V gene is TRBV5-4, the J gene TRBJ2-2; TRBD1 agrees at 12 bases. CDR1 is SGHNT and CDR2 is YYREEE in the germline V gene (reference sequence). This CDR3 comprises 16 residues. V lost 3 bases, J lost 3 bases, and 3 bases stayed unmatched. CDR3 sequence reads: CASSWGTGGYTGELFF. The CDR3 DNA, read in part, is TGTGCCAGCAGCTGGGGGACAGGGGGCTACACCGGGGAG.

This clone was counted at least ten times. The read ends 3 residues shy of where the CDR3 ends; the end is completed using the germline J gene. This sequence joins TRBV19 and TRBJ2-7, with 8 bases matching TRBD2. The ends lost 3 bases at V and 2 bases at J; junction bases unmatched: 6. Germline V CDR1 and CDR2: LNHDA, SQIVND (reference sequence). This CDR3 is built from 15 residues. CDR3 bases read: TGTGCCAGTAGTATCGGGGGGGGCTCACCCTACGAG. It codes for CASSIGGGSPYE. The CDR3 in full is CASSIGGGSPYEQYF.

Turning to this clone: Sequencing ends 3 residues short of the CDR3 end; the germline J gene provides the rest. The gene calls are TRBV7-2 and TRBJ2-2; unclear D gene. The CDR3 covers 12 residues. Looked up from germline, CDR1 is SGHTA and CDR2 is FQGNSA. The DNA read from the CDR3 is TGTGCCAGCAGCTACTATAATTCACCG. It specifies CASSYYNSP. The entire CDR3 protein reads CASSYYNSPLFF.

This clone was observed many times. The read ends 3 residues shy of where the CDR3 ends; the end is completed using the germline J gene. The chain uses TRBV20-1 and TRBJ1-5, with unresolved D. The germline CDR1 and CDR2 sequences are DFQATT and SNEGSKA (reference sequence). Between the trimmed V and J ends, which lost 4 bases and 0 bases, there was a span of 16 bases. The CDR3 sequence is 16 residues long. The CDR3 bases that were read are TGCAGTGCTAACCACAGATCCCGATATAGCAATCAGCCC. This gives the protein CSANHRSRYSNQP. The full-length CDR3 reads as CSANHRSRYSNQPQHF.

This clone was counted at least ten times. The CDR3 goes on 3 residues after the read ends, and that part is filled in from the germline J gene. This chain connects TRBV5-1 to TRBJ2-1; TRBD2 aligns across 14 bases. The CDR3 runs 16 residues. Germline loops: CDR1 SGHRS, CDR2 YFSETQ. V lost 3 bases to trimming and J lost 6 bases; unmatched junction nucleotides: 5. The CDR3 region is CASSSGGLAGVNEQFF. Incomplete CDR3 DNA: TGCGCCAGCAGCTCCGGGGGACTAGCGGGGGTCAATGAG.

This clone has a count of ten or more. The missing CDR3 end, 3 residues past where the read stops, is filled in from the germline J gene. The chain combines TRBV7-3 with TRBJ2-7, with 10 nucleotides matching TRBD2. With V trimmed by 0 bases and J by 6 bases, 2 bases remained unmatched. The CDR3 totals 14 residues. The V gene's germline CDR1 is SGHTA and CDR2 FQGTGA. CDR3 sequence reads: CASSLTAGGTEQYF. CDR3 bases read: TGTGCCAGCAGCTTAACAGCGGGAGGGACCGAG.